These 3 T cell receptor beta chains were sequenced from one sample in a study of T cells in Graves' hyperthyroidism and ophthalmopathy. It was RNA transcripts that yielded the amplified TCR beta CDR3 regions. With the HTBI primer set, the TCR CDR3 went through a first round of RT-PCR. Via MiXCR, TCRdb re-called the multiplex PCR reads, giving one row per CDR3 protein. Seen here are 700,000 to 850,000 distinct CDR3 sequences, roughly a third observed once, and the top ten hold around 31%. Sequencing used blood. The receptors come from a woman in her 40s with Graves' hyperthyroidism.

The gene calls are TRBV9 and TRBJ2-3, with 11 positions matching TRBD2. CDR1 and CDR2 (germline): SGDLS, YYNGEE. CDR3 length: 15 residues. V was clipped by 3 bases and J by 2 bases; unmatched bases: 2. The CDR3 is CASSGLAGFTDTQYF. As DNA, the CDR3 is TGTGCCAGCAGCGGACTAGCGGGGTTCACAGATACGCAGTATTTT.

The V gene is TRBV30, the J gene TRBJ1-5, with no clear D. The length of the CDR3 is 14 residues. Germline V lookup: CDR1 GTSNPN, CDR2 SVGIG (reference sequence). V was pared by 2 bases and J by 5 bases, with 13 bases between. CDR3 bases: TGTGCCTGGAGTTCCGGTGGCCTTCATCAGCCCCAGCATTTT. Translated: CAWSSGGLHQPQHF. Together with reference TRBV30 and TRBJ1-5, the CDR3 gives the full variable domain: SQTIHQWPATLVQPVGSPLSLECTVEGTSNPNLYWYRQAAGRGLQLLFYSVGIGQISSEVPQNLSASRPQDRQFILSSKKLLLSDSGFYLCAWSSGGLHQPQHFGDGTRLSIL.

The sample holds many counts of this clonotype. This chain joins TRBV19 and TRBJ1-1, with 8 nucleotides matching TRBD1. CDR3 length: 13 residues. The germline gives CDR1 LNHDA, CDR2 SQIVND (reference sequence). J gave up 5 bases and V 9 bases, and 8 bases lay outside the gene matches. CDR3: CASSPGGGTEAFF. The CDR3 DNA is TGTGCCAGCAGCCCAGGGGGCGGTACTGAAGCTTTCTTT.